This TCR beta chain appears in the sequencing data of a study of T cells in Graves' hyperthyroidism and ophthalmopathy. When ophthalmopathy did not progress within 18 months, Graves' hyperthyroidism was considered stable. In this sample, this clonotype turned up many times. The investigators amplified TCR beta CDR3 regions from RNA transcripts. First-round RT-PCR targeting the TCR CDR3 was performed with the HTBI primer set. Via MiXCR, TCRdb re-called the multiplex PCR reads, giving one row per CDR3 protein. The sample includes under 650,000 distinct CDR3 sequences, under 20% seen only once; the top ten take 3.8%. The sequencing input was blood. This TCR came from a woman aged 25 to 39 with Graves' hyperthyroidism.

This chain's CDR3 is CATRAGADTQYF. CDR3 sequence (DNA): TGTGCCACCAGAGCGGGGGCAGATACGCAGTATTTT. The chain combines TRBV15 with TRBJ2-3; the match to TRBD2 covers 8 bases. In germline, CDR1 is LNHNV, CDR2 YYDKDF (reference sequence). The CDR3 has 12 residues. V trimming: 6 bases; J trimming: 4 bases; junction bases outside the gene matches: 0.